One and the same sample provided the 27 T cell receptor beta chains below, sequenced in a study of blood T cell repertoires in COVID-19 (dated by TCRdb to 2018 to 2020). The method behind the library was the immunoSEQ multiplex PCR assay. TCRdb's version of the immuneACCESS table is confined to in-frame rearrangements and falls short of the full clone set. An unresolved V gene accounts for under half of the shortfall where checked; the remainder is of unknown origin. The sample table contains over 120,000 clones; only one count was recorded for about three quarters of them. Of the sample, over 2.5% is held by the ten largest clones. The sequenced sample consisted of PBMCs or T cells enriched from blood (not recorded which). These receptors originate from a woman in her 50s who had recovered from COVID-19.

The chain combines TRBV5-1 with TRBJ1-6; TRBD1 matches at 7 bases. The germline gives CDR1 SGHRS, CDR2 YFSETQ. Trimming took 1 base from V and 14 from J; bases not matched to a gene: 3. This CDR3 contains 12 residues. CDR3 nucleotide sequence: TGCGCCAGCAGCTTGACAGGGGAGGCCCTCCACTTT. Translated: CASSLTGEALHF.

The V and J genes are TRBV6-5 and TRBJ1-2, with no clear D. V was cut by 2 bases and J by 5 bases, with 18 bases left in between. Germline V gene lookup returns CDR1 MNHEY and CDR2 SVGAGI. The CDR3 runs to 16 residues. The CDR3 DNA sequence: TGTGCCAGCAGTTACGGCTTGAGGAGGAACTATTATGGCTACACCTTC. Amino acid sequence: CASSYGLRRNYYGYTF.

This clone was observed a single time. V usage is TRBV19 and J usage is TRBJ2-2; TRBD1 matches 8 bases. This CDR3 region has 15 residues. V trimming: 3 bases; J trimming: 0 bases; junction bases outside the gene matches: 0. Per germline, CDR1 LNHDA and CDR2 SQIVND (reference sequence). The CDR3 sequence is CASSMGQANTGELFF. The CDR3 DNA reads as TGTGCCAGTAGTATGGGACAGGCGAACACCGGGGAGCTGTTTTTT.

V usage is TRBV11-3 and J usage is TRBJ2-1, with 8 bases matching TRBD2. This CDR3 contains 15 residues. V dropped 4 bases and J dropped 10; count of bases not matched to a gene: 12. CDR1 SGHNT and CDR2 YENEEA come from the germline V gene. CDR3 in DNA: TGTGCCAGCAGCTCGGGGGGGCCTAAGATAGTAGAGCAGTTCTTC. Its protein is CASSSGGPKIVEQFF.

The J gene is TRBJ2-1, the V gene TRBV11-3; TRBD2 matches 8 bases. The CDR3 contains 18 residues. The germline CDR1 and CDR2 sequences are SGHNT and YENEEA. J was trimmed by 3 bases and V by 5 bases; bases with no gene match: 15. The CDR3 loop is CASSPSVEAGGHYNEQFF. The DNA for the CDR3 is TGTGCCAGCAGCCCCTCTGTGGAGGCGGGAGGACACTACAATGAGCAGTTCTTC.

The J gene is TRBJ1-5, the V gene TRBV10-1, with 11 nucleotides matching TRBD1. V shed 10 bases, J shed 6 bases, and the junction held 8 bases outside the gene matches. This CDR3 comprises 14 residues. Germline V gene lookup returns CDR1 WNHNN and CDR2 SYGVQD (reference sequence). The CDR3 coding sequence is TGCGCCAACCGGGACAGGGGGTTTGGTCAGCCCCAGCATTTT. Its protein is CANRDRGFGQPQHF.

The V call is TRBV9, the J call TRBJ1-6, with D unresolved. The germline V gene encodes CDR1 SGDLS and CDR2 YYNGEE. Deletions cut 0 bases from V and 7 bases from J, with 8 bases between. The CDR3 spans 14 residues. The CDR3 sequence is CASSVGEYNSPLHF. The CDR3 nucleotides read TGTGCCAGCAGCGTAGGGGAGTACAATTCACCCCTCCACTTT.

The rearrangement joins TRBV2 to TRBJ1-2; 9 bases map to TRBD1. The CDR3 has 14 residues. Germline lookup yields CDR1 SNHLY and CDR2 FYNNEI. V shed 6 bases, J shed 6 bases, and the junction held 8 bases outside the gene matches. Written as DNA, the CDR3 is TGTGCCAGCAGCGCAACAGGGGGCGCAAATGGCTACACCTTC. Translating gives CASSATGGANGYTF.

The chain couples TRBV10-2 to TRBJ2-7, with 13 bases that match TRBD2. V lost 7 bases, J lost 1 base, and 13 bases stayed unmatched. CDR3 length: 18 residues. Looked up from germline, CDR1 is WSHSY and CDR2 is SAAADI. CDR3 sequence: CASTPGLAGDIRSYEQYF. CDR3 sequence (DNA): TGCGCCAGCACACCAGGACTAGCGGGGGACATACGATCCTACGAGCAGTACTTC.

The chain carries TRBV27 and TRBJ1-1; D is perhaps TRBD1 (5 bases). The CDR3 covers 15 residues. Germline V gives CDR1 MNHEY, CDR2 SMNVEV (reference sequence). Trimming shortened V by 6 bases and J by 1 base, and 15 bases separated the two germline ends. The CDR3 DNA follows: TGTGCCAGCAGAACAGCGACAGCTCAGAACACTGAAGCTTTCTTT. Translation gives CASRTATAQNTEAFF.

This rearrangement joins TRBV4-1 to TRBJ2-5, with TRBD1 as a possible D gene (5 bases). CDR3 length equals 13 residues. V was trimmed by 3 bases and J by 5 bases, leaving 10 bases between them. Germline lookup yields CDR1 MGHRA and CDR2 YSYEKL. CDR3 nucleotides: TGCGCCAGCAGCCAGGGGCCCACGGAGACCCAGTACTTC. It translates to CASSQGPTETQYF.

The chain is built from TRBV5-1 and TRBJ1-2; 9 nucleotides agree with TRBD1. Per germline, CDR1 SGHRS and CDR2 YFSETQ. This CDR3 contains 14 residues. Trimming took 6 bases from V and 2 from J; bases not matched to a gene: 5. In DNA form, the CDR3 reads TGCGCCAGCAAAACCGGGACAGGGAACTATGGCTACACCTTC. Translated, it gives CASKTGTGNYGYTF.

The V call is TRBV28, the J call TRBJ2-7, with 11 bases that match TRBD2. Germline trimming cut 5 bases from V and 3 bases from J; bases unmatched to any gene: 6. CDR3 length: 15 residues. Germline CDR1 MDHEN, CDR2 SYDVKM. CDR3 residues: CASSLAGGQIYEQYF. In DNA form, the CDR3 reads TGTGCCAGCAGTCTAGCGGGGGGACAAATCTACGAGCAGTACTTC.

This clone appeared a few times. The rearrangement joins TRBV6-1 to TRBJ1-2; possibly TRBD1 for D (6 bases). Trimming took off 2 bases at V and 8 bases at J, with 15 bases between the two ends. This CDR3 region has 14 residues. Germline CDR1 and CDR2: MNHNS and SASEGT. The CDR3 sequence: CASSEKQGWGGYTF. The CDR3 DNA is TGTGCCAGCAGTGAAAAACAGGGATGGGGCGGCTACACCTTC.

V is TRBV5-1 and J is TRBJ1-1; 8 bases align to TRBD1. The V and J ends lost 0 bases and 1 base, in that order; junction bases with no gene match: 5. Germline V gene sequence: CDR1 SGHRS, CDR2 YFSETQ. The CDR3 has 16 residues. As DNA, the CDR3 is TGCGCCAGCAGCTTGGCCATCGGACAGGGGAACACTGAAGCTTTCTTT. It specifies CASSLAIGQGNTEAFF.

This clone was seen just once. The V call is TRBV29-1, the J call TRBJ2-1; 14 bases map to TRBD2. The length of the CDR3 is 13 residues. V lost 7 bases to trimming and J lost 12 bases; unmatched junction nucleotides: 8. Germline V CDR1 and CDR2: SQVTM, ANQGSEA. This CDR3 is CSAGTSGGGGQFF. The CDR3 nucleotides read TGCAGCGCCGGGACTAGCGGGGGAGGCGGGCAGTTCTTC.

This clone has at least ten counts. This chain links TRBV30 with TRBJ1-5; TRBD1 aligns across 9 bases. In germline, CDR1 is GTSNPN, CDR2 SVGIG (reference sequence). The CDR3 has 14 residues. The trim removed 0 bases at V and 5 bases at J, leaving 2 bases unmatched. The CDR3 sequence is CAWSVRTGDQPQHF. CDR3 DNA: TGTGCCTGGAGTGTACGGACAGGGGATCAGCCCCAGCATTTT.

The chain joins TRBV29-1 to TRBJ2-2; 9 nucleotides align to TRBD2. This CDR3 is built from 14 residues. Germline CDR1 and CDR2: SQVTM and ANQGSEA. V trimming: 6 bases; J trimming: 1 base; junction bases outside the gene matches: 3. Here the CDR3 reads CSVGTSRNTGELFF. The CDR3 coding sequence is TGCAGCGTCGGGACTAGCCGGAACACCGGGGAGCTGTTTTTT.

This clone was seen more than once but under ten times. The V and J genes are TRBV2 and TRBJ1-5; no definite D call. Germline CDR1 SNHLY, CDR2 FYNNEI. V lost 4 bases to trimming and J lost 0 bases, with 4 bases between them. The CDR3 consists of 13 residues. The CDR3 region has the DNA TGTGCCAGCAGTGCAGATAGCAATCAGCCCCAGCATTTT. Protein sequence: CASSADSNQPQHF.

The V gene is TRBV30, the J gene TRBJ2-3; 10 bases align to TRBD2. This CDR3 comprises 13 residues. CDR1 is GTSNPN, CDR2 SVGIG, per germline (reference sequence). Trimming took 0 bases from V and 8 from J; bases not matched to a gene: 2. This CDR3 is CAWSVLAGSTQYF. The CDR3 nucleotides read TGTGCCTGGAGTGTACTAGCGGGGAGTACGCAGTATTTT.

The chain joins TRBV7-3 to TRBJ2-6; D uncertain. Germline V gene lookup returns CDR1 SGHTA and CDR2 FQGTGA. The V gene lost 1 base and the J gene lost 0 bases, with 10 bases spanning the gap. This CDR3 has 17 amino acids. In nucleotides, the CDR3 is TGTGCCAGCAGCTTAAATATTGGCAGCTCTGGGGCCAACGTCCTGACTTTC. The encoded protein is CASSLNIGSSGANVLTF.

This clone appeared a few times. CDR3 bases: TGTGCCAGCAGCTTAGGGGACAGGGACTTCTACGAGCAGTACTTC. It encodes CASSLGDRDFYEQYF. This chain connects TRBV5-6 to TRBJ2-7, with TRBD1 matching over 9 bases. The V and J ends lost 2 bases and 3 bases, in that order; junction bases with no gene match: 6. CDR1 is SGHDT, CDR2 YYEEEE, per germline. The CDR3 extends over 15 amino acids.

This chain links TRBV10-3 with TRBJ1-5; no clear D. From germline, CDR1 is ENHRY and CDR2 SYGVKD. The CDR3 has 13 amino acids. V was clipped by 6 bases and J by 4 bases, with 10 bases between them. This chain's CDR3 is CAIRPEENQPQHF. CDR3 DNA sequence: TGTGCCATCAGGCCTGAAGAGAATCAGCCCCAGCATTTT.

This sequence joins TRBV12-3 or TRBV12-4 and TRBJ2-7, with TRBD1 matching over 8 bases. CDR3 length equals 13 residues. Losses at the gene ends were 8 bases for V and 3 bases for J; bases not matched to a gene: 6. The chain's CDR3 is CASLGQGLYEQYF. CDR3 bases: TGTGCCAGCCTTGGACAGGGACTCTACGAGCAGTACTTC.

The chain couples TRBV7-9 to TRBJ1-2, with D unclear. V was clipped by 2 bases and J by 4 bases, with 5 bases between them. The CDR3 totals 12 residues. Germline V CDR1 and CDR2: SEHNR, FQNEAQ (reference sequence). The CDR3 DNA follows: TGTGCCAGCAGCTTAAGCACCTATGGCTACACCTTC. Residues: CASSLSTYGYTF. Combining the CDR3 with reference TRBV7-9 and TRBJ1-2 gives the whole variable domain DTGVSQNPRHKITKRGQNVTFRCDPISEHNRLYWYRQTLGQGPEFLTYFQNEAQLEKSRLLSDRFSAERPKGSFSTLEIQRTEQGDSAMYLCASSLSTYGYTFGSGTRLTVV.

V and J are TRBV20-1 and TRBJ2-1, with no clear D. The V and J ends lost 8 bases and 8 bases respectively, with 4 bases between them. Germline CDR1 reads DFQATT; CDR2 reads SNEGSKA (reference sequence). The CDR3 runs to 8 residues. The CDR3 is CSPHEQFF. DNA of the CDR3: TGCAGTCCTCATGAGCAGTTCTTC.

As DNA, the CDR3 is TGTGCCAGCAGTCCGACGGGTCGTGGCTATGGCTACACCTTC. Protein product: CASSPTGRGYGYTF. The rearrangement joins TRBV6-5 to TRBJ1-2; no clear D. Deletions cut 5 bases from V and 4 bases from J, with 14 bases between. Germline assignment: CDR1 MNHEY and CDR2 SVGAGI. The CDR3 is 14 residues long.